A selection of T cell receptor beta chains follows, all from one sample in a study of blood T cell repertoires in COVID-19. TCRdb keeps only in-frame clones here, not all; method: immunoSEQ multiplex PCR. The sample includes about 250,000 clones, 86% seen only once; the top ten take around 1.7%. Material for sequencing was peripheral blood. Receptor source: a woman aged 60 to 75 who had recovered from COVID-19. Both conserved end residues are part of each CDR3. A clone size is listed for some rows: how often the clone was seen (once, few, many), or a class if it is expanded.

V gene	clone size	J gene	CDR3 length	CDR3 protein
TRBV19	.	TRBJ1-3	14	CASSVTGPRNTIYF
TRBV19	.	TRBJ2-5	14	CASSPRGGRETQYF
TRBV7-2	.	TRBJ1-5	15	CASSLGPQGNQPQHF
TRBV28	.	TRBJ1-2	14	CASSLTNANYGYTF
TRBV9	.	TRBJ2-7	15	CASSPSGTEIYEQYF
TRBV5-6	many	TRBJ1-4	16	CASSGLEGSLVEKLFF
TRBV7-2	.	TRBJ1-5	13	CASSDSATQPQHF
TRBV6-5	once	TRBJ2-7	13	CASSDGQGYEQYF
TRBV7-8	.	TRBJ1-1	18	CASSLPNDAQGANTEAFF
TRBV5-1	.	TRBJ1-3	15	CASSLGSVPRGTIYF
TRBV3-1/TRBV3-2	.	TRBJ2-3	14	CASSHGTSTDTQYF
TRBV7-3	.	TRBJ2-7	16	CASSFQGRLAGDEQYF
TRBV5-4	.	TRBJ1-2	14	CASSQDRGAYGYTF
TRBV19	.	TRBJ1-5	14	CASSGRDRAQPQHF
TRBV7-8	.	TRBJ2-2	15	CASSFSGLATGELFF
TRBV4-3	.	TRBJ1-1	14	CASSPDRLNTEAFF
TRBV19	.	TRBJ1-1	12	CASSRSAYEAFF
TRBV5-4	once	TRBJ2-7	13	CASSGQGAGEQYF
TRBV7-8	.	TRBJ1-5	14	CASSPTGVDQPQHF
TRBV6-5	.	TRBJ1-1	15	CASDPWGQGNTEAFF
TRBV6-5	.	TRBJ2-7	14	CASSYSTVSYEQYF
TRBV5-1	.	TRBJ1-1	15	CASTGTGGASTEAFF
TRBV7-9	.	TRBJ2-3	15	CASSTTLAGTDTQYF
TRBV5-1	.	TRBJ2-5	17	CASSLGTLSGIRETQYF
TRBV7-2	.	TRBJ1-3	15	CASSIPDRAGNTIYF
TRBV28	.	TRBJ1-2	13	CASRRQAGYGYTF
TRBV4-2	.	TRBJ2-7	15	CASSQELAGSYEQYF
TRBV6-2/TRBV6-3	.	TRBJ1-1	15	CASSYAPGGGTEAFF
TRBV19	.	TRBJ2-1	12	CASGYRGGEQFF
TRBV7-3	.	TRBJ2-3	14	CASSSTQGRDTQYF
TRBV5-1	.	TRBJ1-3	16	CASSLDPAGSGNTIYF
TRBV6-2/TRBV6-3	.	TRBJ2-7	14	CASSQLAGGYEQYF
TRBV7-2	.	TRBJ1-2	14	CASSLAGGNYGYTF